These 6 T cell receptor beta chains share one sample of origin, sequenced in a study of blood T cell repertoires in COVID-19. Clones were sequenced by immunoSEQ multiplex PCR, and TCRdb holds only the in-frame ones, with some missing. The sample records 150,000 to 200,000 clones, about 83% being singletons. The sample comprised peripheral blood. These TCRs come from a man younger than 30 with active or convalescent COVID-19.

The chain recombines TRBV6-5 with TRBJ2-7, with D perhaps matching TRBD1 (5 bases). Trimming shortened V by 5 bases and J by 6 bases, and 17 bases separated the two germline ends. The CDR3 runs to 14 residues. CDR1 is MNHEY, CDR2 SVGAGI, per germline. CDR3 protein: CASSLGHPGREQYF. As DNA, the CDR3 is TGTGCCAGCAGTCTTGGACACCCTGGTCGCGAGCAGTACTTC.

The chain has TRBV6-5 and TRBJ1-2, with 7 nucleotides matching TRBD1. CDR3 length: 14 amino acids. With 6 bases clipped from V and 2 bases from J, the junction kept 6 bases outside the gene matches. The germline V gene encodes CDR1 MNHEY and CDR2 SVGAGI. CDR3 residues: CASRRDSLNYGYTF. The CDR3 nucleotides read TGTGCCAGCAGGAGGGACAGCCTAAACTATGGCTACACCTTC.

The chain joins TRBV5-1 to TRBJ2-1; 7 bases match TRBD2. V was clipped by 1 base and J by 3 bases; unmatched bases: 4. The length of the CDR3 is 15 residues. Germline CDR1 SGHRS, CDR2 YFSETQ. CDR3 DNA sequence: TGCGCCAGCAGCTTGCGAAGCGGGGACTACAATGAGCAGTTCTTC. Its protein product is CASSLRSGDYNEQFF.

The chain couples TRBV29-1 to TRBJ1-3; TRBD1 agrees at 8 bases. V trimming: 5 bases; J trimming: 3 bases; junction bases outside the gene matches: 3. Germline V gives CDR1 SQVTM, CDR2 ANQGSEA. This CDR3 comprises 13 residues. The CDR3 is CSVRDRGGNTIYF. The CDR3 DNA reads TGCAGCGTTAGAGACAGGGGTGGAAACACCATATATTTT.

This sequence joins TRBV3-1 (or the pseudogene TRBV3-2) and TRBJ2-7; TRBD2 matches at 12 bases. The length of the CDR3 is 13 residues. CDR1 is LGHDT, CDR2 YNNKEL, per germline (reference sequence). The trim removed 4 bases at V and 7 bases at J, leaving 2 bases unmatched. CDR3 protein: CASSPGLAGEQYV. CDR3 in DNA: TGTGCCAGCAGCCCCGGACTAGCGGGAGAGCAGTACGTC.

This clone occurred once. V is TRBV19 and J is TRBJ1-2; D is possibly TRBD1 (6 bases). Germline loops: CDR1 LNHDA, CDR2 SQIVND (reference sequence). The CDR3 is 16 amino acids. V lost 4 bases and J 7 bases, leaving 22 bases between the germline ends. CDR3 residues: CASSNSATGTRFGYTF. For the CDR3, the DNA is TGTGCCAGTAGTAACAGCGCTACAGGGACGAGATTTGGCTACACCTTC.